This T cell receptor (beta chain) derives from a study of control samples from healthy donors and cancer patients (dated by TCRdb to about 2020). Receptor libraries were prepared by the immunoSEQ multiplex PCR assay. Held by TCRdb, this immuneACCESS table contains in-frame sequences only and omits some clones. Under half of the omission traces to an unresolved V gene where checked; the cause of the rest is unknown. The sample table shows more than 50,000 clones, and 70% to 90% are seen once. Approximately 3.8% of the sample rests with the top ten. With regard to this clone: What antigen it recognizes has not been identified. No much larger clone is present one base from it, and per-base qualities are unavailable.

The sample comprised blood. This TCR came from a man aged 45 to 65 in good health.

This receptor has the CDR3 CASSLSATNYGYTF. The sequenced DNA: TGTGCCAGCAGTTTGTCGGCTACTAACTATGGCTACACCTTC. The V and J genes are TRBV28 and TRBJ1-2; too little of a D gene remains to name it. V was cut back by 3 bases and J by 0 bases, leaving a gap of 8 bases between them. There are 14 amino acids in the CDR3, from cysteine to phenylalanine inclusive. CDR3 DNA is the only sequence kept; it has 42 bases, read in frame from the first base. Via the germline V gene, CDR1 is MDHEN and CDR2 SYDVKM.